A selection of T cell receptor beta chains follows, all from one sample in a study of regulatory T cells in long-lasting Graves disease. In TCRdb, the multiplex PCR reads were re-called with MiXCR into one record per CDR3 protein. Here the sample spans a few hundred thousand distinct CDR3 sequences, 20% to 25% being singletons. The starting material was peripheral blood mononuclear cells (PBMCs), obtained when the disease was refractory, from a patient treated with antithyroid drugs. All receptors derive from a female donor with Graves disease. Each CDR3 is given with its conserved first and last residue. A D gene is named only where the DNA matches it firmly. Clone size is not always given. Where it is, it says once, few, many or a class for expanded clones.

d_call	clone_size	j_call	v_call	cdr3_nt	cdr3_aa
TRBD1	many	TRBJ1-5	TRBV6-2/TRBV6-3	TGTGCCAGCAGGGCCGGGACAGGAATCAATCAGCCCCAGCATTTT	CASRAGTGINQPQHF
-	-	TRBJ2-7	TRBV19	TGTGCCAGCCGAAAACGGCAGGGCGGGGACATCTACGAGCAGTACTTC	CASRKRQGGDIYEQYF
-	many	TRBJ1-5	TRBV18	TGTGCCAGCAGCCCTAACAGCAATCAGCCCCAGCATTTT	CASSPNSNQPQHF
-	many	TRBJ2-7	TRBV6-2/TRBV6-3	TGTGCCAGCAGTTACTCGAGAAGACAGGTCGGGTACGAGCAGTACTTC	CASSYSRRQVGYEQYF
TRBD1	-	TRBJ2-7	TRBV11-2	TGTGCCAGCAGGTCTCTCCAGGGGCGACAGGGGAGGTACGAGCAGTACTTC	CASRSLQGRQGRYEQYF
TRBD1	few	TRBJ2-7	TRBV3-1	TGTGCCAGCAGCCTGCCGGGACAGGCGAGCGAGCAGTACTTC	CASSLPGQASEQYF
-	-	TRBJ1-6	TRBV5-4	TGTGCCAGCAGCTTGGGGGGCAGGAGATTTAATTCACCCCTCCACTTT	CASSLGGRRFNSPLHF
TRBD2	-	TRBJ2-3	TRBV11-2	TGTGCCAGCAGCTTACAGGGGACTAGCCCAGATACGCAGTATTTT	CASSLQGTSPDTQYF
TRBD1	many	TRBJ2-5	TRBV11-3	TGTGCCAGCAGCTCCGGGGACAGTCAAGAGACCCAGTACTTC	CASSSGDSQETQYF
-	-	TRBJ1-2	TRBV7-9	TGTGCCAGCAGCTCGGGACCCCTTGCCTCTGGTGGCTACACCTTC	CASSSGPLASGGYTF
-	-	TRBJ1-1	TRBV6-1	TGTGCCAGCAGTCCCCGGACCCTCAACACTGAAGCTTTCTTT	CASSPRTLNTEAFF
-	many	TRBJ1-1	TRBV29-1	TGCAGCGTTACCCAGGGGAACACTGAAGCTTTCTTT	CSVTQGNTEAFF
-	-	TRBJ2-5	TRBV5-1	TGTGCCAGCAGTTATCGGGACTCAGAAGAGACCCAGTACTTC	CASSYRDSEETQYF
TRBD2	-	TRBJ2-2	TRBV5-5	TGTGCCAGCAGCTTGTTTCGTTTAGGAGGACTAGCGAACACCGGGGAGCTGTTTTTT	CASSLFRLGGLANTGELFF
-	many	TRBJ2-7	TRBV28	TGTGCCAGCAGTTCGACTGGGACGCATTATAACGAGCAGTACTTC	CASSSTGTHYNEQYF
-	many	TRBJ1-2	TRBV28	TGTGCCAGCAGTCTACCCCCCAGATCCTATGGCTACACCTTC	CASSLPPRSYGYTF
-	few	TRBJ1-1	TRBV5-1	TGCGCCAGCAGCTCCGGACTCTCGGACACTGAAGCTTTCTTT	CASSSGLSDTEAFF
-	-	TRBJ1-6	TRBV27	TGTGCCAGCAGCTTAAACTCAGGCGGGGATCCACCCCTCCACTTT	CASSLNSGGDPPLHF
-	few	TRBJ1-4	TRBV6-5	TGTGCCAGCAGTTACGGGGTTGCAACTAATGAAAAACTGTTTTTT	CASSYGVATNEKLFF
TRBD2	many	TRBJ2-5	TRBV12-3/TRBV12-4	TGTGCCAGCGGGGGGGCGGGAGGCCGAGAGACCCAGTACTTC	CASGGAGGRETQYF
TRBD1	many	TRBJ1-4	TRBV3-1	TGTGCCAGCAGCCCCGACAGGGCTGGTGAAAAACTGTTTTTT	CASSPDRAGEKLFF
-	few	TRBJ2-5	TRBV6-1	TGTGCCAGTAGAACGACGTACCAAGAGACCCAGTACTTC	CASRTTYQETQYF
TRBD2	-	TRBJ2-3	TRBV20-1	TGCAGTGCTAGAGGGGGTCTAGCGGGGGTGGGAGATACGCAGTATTTT	CSARGGLAGVGDTQYF
-	-	TRBJ2-3	TRBV5-1	TGCGCCAGCACTGAGGTGGGATTGACAGATACGCAGTATTTT	CASTEVGLTDTQYF
-	many	TRBJ2-5	TRBV10-3	TGTGCCATCAGACCCGGGACACCCGATACTCAAGAGACCCAGTACTTC	CAIRPGTPDTQETQYF
-	-	TRBJ2-5	TRBV12-5	TGTGCTAGTGGAACCCCGTTACCGGGGCAAGAGACCCAGTACTTC	CASGTPLPGQETQYF
TRBD1	-	TRBJ2-1	TRBV19	TGTGCCAGTAATTCGGGACAGGGCTCCTACAATGAGCAGTTCTTC	CASNSGQGSYNEQFF
-	-	TRBJ1-6	TRBV28	TGTGCCAGCAGTCCCCGTAATTCACCCCTCCACTTT	CASSPRNSPLHF
-	few	TRBJ2-5	TRBV20-1	TGCAGTGCTAGCGGGTTGCGTTGGGAGACCCAGTACTTC	CSASGLRWETQYF